The next 3 T cell receptor beta chains were all read from a single sample in a study of identical twins. TCRdb reprocessed the 5' RACE reads with MiXCR, giving one entry per CDR3 protein. Of hundreds of thousands of distinct CDR3 sequences listed, 5.5% to 6.5% were seen once; the top ten hold 1.5% to 2%. The material sequenced was naive T cells sorted from blood. The receptors originated from a man aged 18-30 years in good health.

A few counts support this clonotype. The J gene is TRBJ2-3, the V gene TRBV11-2, with a tentative D call TRBD1 (5 bases). V gave up 2 bases and J gave up 4 bases, with 16 bases separating them. Germline values: CDR1 SGHAT, CDR2 FQNNGV. The CDR3 extends over 16 amino acids. The CDR3 DNA reads as TGTGCCAGCAGCTTATTTGACAGACTGGTGGCAGATACGCAGTATTTT. Encoded protein: CASSLFDRLVADTQYF.

This clonotype was seen repeatedly, ten times or more. The chain uses TRBV18 and TRBJ2-1; TRBD2 might be the D (6 bases). Germline CDR1 reads KGHSH; CDR2 reads LQKENI. There are 15 residues in the CDR3. The V end was cut by 0 bases, the J end by 6 bases, with 12 bases between. This CDR3 reads CASSPPSRDSNEQFF. The CDR3 DNA reads as TGTGCCAGCTCACCACCCAGCCGGGACTCCAATGAGCAGTTCTTC.

This clonotype came up many times. The J gene is TRBJ2-5, the V gene TRBV7-2; D unresolved. This CDR3 contains 17 residues. From germline, CDR1 is SGHTA and CDR2 FQGNSA. With 5 bases removed from V and 1 base from J, the gap between germline ends came to 20 bases. CDR3 region: CASSPYPSTPLQETQYF. DNA of the CDR3: TGTGCCAGCAGCCCTTACCCCTCAACCCCACTCCAAGAGACCCAGTACTTC.